The source of this T cell receptor beta chain is a study of T-cell reconstitution after alpha-beta-depleted transplantation in children. Findings and limits, study-wide: The origin of alpha-beta T cells about two months after transplant was reportedly several hundred expanded graft clones. Counts and diversity of T cells one year after transplant came mostly from newly produced T cells.

The CDR3 has 15 residues. In germline, CDR1 is MNHNS, CDR2 SASEGT. V lost 5 bases to trimming and J lost 3 bases, with 17 bases between them. Unique molecular identifiers were used to barcode this TCRbeta library. TCRdb re-called the PCR reads with MiXCR, one entry per CDR3 protein. Of 220,000 or so distinct CDR3 sequences listed, approximately 8.9% are singletons. This clonotype was detected many times. Antigen: not known. Sample: PBMCs, mostly from graft donor cells, taken 180 days after TCRalphabeta/CD19-depleted stem cell transplant. The sequence derives from a male patient younger than 18 who had a stem cell transplant for acute lymphoblastic leukemia, so the T cells may come from the graft donor. The chain employs TRBV6-1 and TRBJ2-7; D perhaps matches TRBD1 (6 bases). The DNA for the CDR3 is TGTGCCAGCAGTCTAGATCCTGGGACATTCTACGAGCAGTACTTC. Its protein is CASSLDPGTFYEQYF.